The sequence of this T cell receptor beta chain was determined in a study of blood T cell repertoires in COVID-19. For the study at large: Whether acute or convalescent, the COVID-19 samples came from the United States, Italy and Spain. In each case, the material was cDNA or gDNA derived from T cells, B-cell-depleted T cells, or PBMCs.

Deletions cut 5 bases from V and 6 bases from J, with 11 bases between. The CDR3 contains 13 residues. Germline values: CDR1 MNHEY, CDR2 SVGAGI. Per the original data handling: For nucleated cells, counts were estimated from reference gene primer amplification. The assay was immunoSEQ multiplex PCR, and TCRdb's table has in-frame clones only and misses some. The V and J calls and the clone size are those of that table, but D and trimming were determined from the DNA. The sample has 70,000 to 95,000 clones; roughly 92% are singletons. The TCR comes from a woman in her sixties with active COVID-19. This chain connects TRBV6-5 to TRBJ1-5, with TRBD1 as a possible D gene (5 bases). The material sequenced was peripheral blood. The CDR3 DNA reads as TGTGCCAGCAGTCTCCGGGACTCTCAGCCCCAGCATTTT. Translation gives CASSLRDSQPQHF.